The present entry profiles one T cell receptor beta chain with its context. Its antigen is unknown. The germline gives CDR1 MNHEY, CDR2 SMNVEV (reference sequence). The junction had 5 bases not matched to a gene; V was cut back by 5 bases and J by 4 bases. The CDR3 is 16 residues long. The sample originates from a study of lymphopenia after photon versus proton radiotherapy. Overall study findings and caveats: Relative stability marked proton patients; photon patients lost diversity and naive cells. In patients who died, overall survival fell as post-nadir TCR diversity dropped more.

Sequenced by immunoSEQ multiplex PCR; TCRdb stores in-frame clones only, minus some. This repertoire shows 150,000 to 200,000 clones, 75% to 90% found once; its top ten account for about 4.7%. The source is a man between 45 and 60 years old with gastric cancer. Sequencing was performed on peripheral blood, taken from a patient treated with photon-based radiotherapy. The chain has TRBV27 and TRBJ2-5, with 15 bases fitting TRBD2. CDR3 sequence reads: CASSLGLAGGLETQYF. In DNA, the CDR3 is TGTGCCAGCAGTCTCGGACTAGCGGGAGGGTTAGAGACCCAGTACTTC.